Below are 17 T cell receptor beta chains sequenced from a single sample in a study of CD8 T cells in ankylosing spondylitis. TCRdb analysed the 5' RACE reads with MiXCR anew, one entry per CDR3 protein. This sample has 150,000 to 200,000 distinct CDR3 sequences; 15% to 20% occur once, and the top ten carry 4.3%. Sequencing input: blood, either unsorted or a sorted T cell fraction (not recorded which). These receptor sequences come from a male donor under 30 with ankylosing spondylitis or in good health (not recorded which).

This chain's CDR3 is CASSLVRGTEQFF. Written as DNA, the CDR3 is TGCGCCAGCAGCTTGGTAAGGGGGACTGAGCAGTTCTTC. This chain uses TRBV5-1 with TRBJ2-1, with D perhaps matching TRBD1 (6 bases). Germline CDR1 is SGHRS and CDR2 is YFSETQ. Trimming cost V 0 bases and J 9 bases, with 10 bases left between them. The CDR3 covers 13 residues.

This clonotype was counted at least ten times. The V gene is TRBV11-2, the J gene TRBJ2-2, with D perhaps matching TRBD2 (5 bases). V was pared by 5 bases and J by 2 bases, with 12 bases between. CDR3 length: 15 residues. Per the germline V gene, CDR1 is SGHAT and CDR2 is FQNNGV. The CDR3 DNA reads as TGTGCCAGCAGCCGCGGGTCGGGCAACACCGGGGAGCTGTTTTTT. This codes for CASSRGSGNTGELFF.

This clonotype was seen repeatedly, ten times or more. The chain combines TRBV5-1 with TRBJ2-3, with D perhaps matching TRBD2 (6 bases). The V end lost 2 bases, the J end lost 5 bases, and 12 bases lay between the germline ends. The germline gives CDR1 SGHRS, CDR2 YFSETQ. The CDR3 has 14 amino acids. The CDR3 loop is CASSLTSFGDTQYF. The CDR3 DNA reads TGCGCCAGCAGCTTAACTAGCTTCGGAGATACGCAGTATTTT.

The chain joins TRBV29-1 to TRBJ2-3, with a weak D call TRBD1 (5 bases). Germline assignment: CDR1 SQVTM and CDR2 ANQGSEA. CDR3 length equals 13 residues. Trimming pared 2 bases from V and 6 bases from J, leaving 12 bases between. The CDR3 bases are TGCAGCGTTGAACGACAGCAGCAGGATACGCAGTATTTT. This encodes CSVERQQQDTQYF.

In DNA form, the CDR3 reads TGTGCCACCAGCAGAGAATACGAGCAGTACTTC. Its protein product is CATSREYEQYF. The V gene is TRBV15, the J gene TRBJ2-7, with no clear D. The germline gives CDR1 LNHNV, CDR2 YYDKDF (reference sequence). The CDR3 runs 11 residues. The V end lost 0 bases, the J end lost 4 bases, and 1 base lay between the germline ends. Together with reference TRBV15 and TRBJ2-7, the CDR3 gives the full variable domain: DAMVIQNPRYQVTQFGKPVTLSCSQTLNHNVMYWYQQKSSQAPKLLFHYYDKDFNNEADTPDNFQSRRPNTSFCFLDIRSPGLGDTAMYLCATSREYEQYFGPGTRLTVT.

This clonotype was counted at least ten times. V and J are TRBV4-2 and TRBJ1-1, with 7 bases identical to TRBD1. CDR1 is LGHNA, CDR2 YNFKEQ, per germline. Unmatched junction bases numbered 6, after V lost 5 bases and J lost 3 bases. The CDR3 runs 14 residues. CDR3 nucleotide sequence: TGTGCCAGCAGCTCGCAGGGGGTCGACACTGAAGCTTTCTTT. Translation gives CASSSQGVDTEAFF.

This clonotype was counted many times. The chain couples TRBV5-1 to TRBJ2-3; a weak D match, TRBD1 (6 bases). Germline assignment: CDR1 SGHRS and CDR2 YFSETQ. This CDR3 is built from 13 residues. Trimming took 3 bases from V and 4 from J, leaving 9 bases between them. CDR3 nucleotides: TGCGCCAGCAGCTCATCAGGGGCAGATACGCAGTATTTT. Protein product: CASSSSGADTQYF.

This clonotype came up many times. V is TRBV12-3 or TRBV12-4 and J is TRBJ2-3; D is ambiguous. The CDR3 runs 12 residues. V lost 7 bases and J lost 6, with 11 bases in between. CDR3 loop: CASTLAGDTQYF. CDR3 bases: TGTGCCAGCACCTTAGCCGGGGATACGCAGTATTTT.

This clonotype showed up many times. V and J are TRBV10-3 and TRBJ2-4; 7 bases agree with TRBD2. Per germline, CDR1 ENHRY and CDR2 SYGVKD. The CDR3 is 11 residues long. V was clipped by 8 bases and J by 7 bases; unmatched bases: 2. CDR3 loop: CAIGGGNIQYF. In DNA form, the CDR3 reads TGTGCCATCGGGGGAGGGAACATTCAGTACTTC.

This clonotype was counted at least ten times. The rearrangement uses TRBV12-3 or TRBV12-4 and TRBJ1-1; TRBD1 might be the D (5 bases). The V and J ends lost 7 bases and 3 bases respectively, with 12 bases between them. The CDR3 totals 13 residues. The CDR3 protein is CASNTEGYTEAFF. The CDR3, as DNA: TGTGCCAGCAACACAGAGGGGTACACTGAAGCTTTCTTT.

This clonotype was found many times. This rearrangement joins TRBV20-1 to TRBJ2-1; D gene unclear. V shed 0 bases and J shed 15 bases, with 6 bases lying between them. Germline assignment: CDR1 DFQATT and CDR2 SNEGSKA (reference sequence). The CDR3 extends over 9 amino acids. The chain's CDR3 is CSARDPLFF. The CDR3 DNA reads as TGCAGTGCTAGAGATCCACTGTTCTTC.

In DNA form, the CDR3 reads TGTGCCAGCAGCCCTTGGAGTGGCAGCCGGGAGACCCAGTACTTC. This gives the protein CASSPWSGSRETQYF. The rearrangement joins TRBV6-2 or TRBV6-3 to TRBJ2-5; D remains ambiguous. V gave up 6 bases and J gave up 5 bases, with 19 bases separating them. The CDR3 spans 15 residues. Germline V lookup: CDR1 MNHEY, CDR2 SVGEGT.

This clonotype showed up many times. The chain uses TRBV5-1 and TRBJ2-7; TRBD1 aligns across 12 bases. This CDR3 has 14 residues. Looked up from germline, CDR1 is SGHRS and CDR2 is YFSETQ. J was trimmed by 4 bases and V by 9 bases; bases with no gene match: 8. The CDR3: CATKPGQGAYEQYF. DNA for the CDR3: TGCGCCACTAAACCGGGACAGGGGGCTTACGAGCAGTACTTC.

This clonotype was seen a few times. CDR3 region: CASISVSISVKSYEQYF. For the CDR3, the DNA is TGTGCCAGCATTAGTGTCTCCATTAGCGTAAAATCCTACGAGCAGTACTTC. The V call is TRBV2, the J call TRBJ2-7; D perhaps matches TRBD2 (5 bases). Trimming took 7 bases from V and 1 from J, leaving 23 bases between them. Germline CDR1 SNHLY, CDR2 FYNNEI. The CDR3 sequence is 17 residues long.

In its sample, this clonotype was seen many times. The chain joins TRBV25-1 to TRBJ2-2; D is undetermined. V shed 5 bases and J shed 5 bases, with 9 bases lying between them. In germline, CDR1 is MGHDK, CDR2 SYGVNS. The CDR3 is made up of 13 amino acids. The chain's CDR3 is CASSPYKTGELFF. CDR3 DNA sequence: TGTGCCAGCAGTCCTTACAAAACCGGGGAGCTGTTTTTT.

In its sample, this clonotype was seen many times. V usage is TRBV7-8 and J usage is TRBJ2-3; a possible D gene is TRBD1 (6 bases). CDR1 is SGHVS, CDR2 FQNEAQ, per germline. The V end was cut by 9 bases, the J end by 2 bases, with 21 bases between. The CDR3 has 16 residues. CDR3 in amino acids: CASTLTGELITDTQYF. Written as DNA, the CDR3 is TGTGCCAGTACCTTGACAGGCGAGCTTATCACAGATACGCAGTATTTT.

In this sample, this clonotype turned up many times. The genes are TRBV20-1 and TRBJ2-7; D is perhaps TRBD2 (5 bases). Looked up from germline, CDR1 is DFQATT and CDR2 is SNEGSKA (reference sequence). The CDR3 contains 17 residues. V lost 3 bases and J 2 bases, leaving 23 bases between the germline ends. The chain's CDR3 is CSASVWVPSWFTYEQYV. As DNA, the CDR3 is TGCAGTGCTAGTGTCTGGGTTCCTAGCTGGTTTACCTACGAGCAGTACGTC.